Listed here is a single T cell receptor beta chain. This specimen comes from a study of blood T cell repertoires in COVID-19. Turning to the study itself: Researchers got acute and convalescent COVID-19 samples from the United States, Italy and Spain. T cells, B-cell-depleted T cells, or PBMCs supplied cDNA or gDNA.

Original data processing: Reference gene primer amplification gave nucleated cell count estimates. Only in-frame clones appear in the TCRdb table, and some are missing; sequencing was by immunoSEQ multiplex PCR. That table supplies the V and J calls and clone size; D and trimming were determined from the DNA. The profile shows about 9,000 clones, roughly 84% of them singletons. V was shortened by 0 bases and J by 4 bases, with 13 bases between the two germline ends. Per the germline V gene, CDR1 is LGHNA and CDR2 is YNFKEQ. The CDR3 runs 16 residues. The chain couples TRBV4-2 to TRBJ1-3; D is possibly TRBD1 (5 bases). The sample comprised peripheral blood. The clonotype was recovered from a human donor in a cohort sampled during active COVID-19. CDR3 DNA sequence: TGTGCCAGCAGCCAAGACCTAGGGGCGCTCGGAAACACCATATATTTT. Protein product: CASSQDLGALGNTIYF.